This T cell receptor (beta chain) was documented in a study of blood T cell repertoires in COVID-19. Turning to the study itself: Acute and convalescent COVID-19 specimens originated in the United States, Italy and Spain. Sample material is recorded as cDNA or gDNA derived from T cells, B-cell-depleted T cells, or PBMCs.

In the authors' workflow: Scientists estimated how many nucleated cells there were by amplifying reference gene primers. The repertoire was sequenced with immunoSEQ multiplex PCR; TCRdb's copy has only in-frame clones and lacks some. For V, J and clone size, that table is used; D and trimming come from the DNA. The sample holds approximately 120,000 clones, less than 85% seen once. This clone was seen a handful of times. The germline CDR1 and CDR2 sequences are LNHDA and SQIVND (reference sequence). V shed 3 bases and J shed 2 bases, with 16 bases lying between them. The CDR3 consists of 17 residues. The specimen was peripheral blood. The chain carries TRBV19 and TRBJ1-4; D call uncertain. The clonotype originates from a woman aged 60-75 years with acute or convalescent COVID-19. The CDR3 spells CASSIEGPRKTNEKLFF. For the CDR3, the DNA is TGTGCCAGTAGTATTGAGGGCCCGAGGAAGACTAATGAAAAACTGTTTTTT.